The 22 T cell receptor beta chains listed next were all sequenced from one sample in a study of PD-1 blockade in mismatch repair-deficient tumors. Libraries were prepared by immunoSEQ multiplex PCR; TCRdb keeps only in-frame clonotypes and omits some of them. The sample consists of about 25,000 clones, 84% of them appearing once. The sample in question was PBMCs, obtained before pembrolizumab treatment. Source of these receptors: an adult with mismatch repair-deficient cancer.

The V call is TRBV29-1, the J call TRBJ1-2, with 8 bases that match TRBD1. CDR1 and CDR2 from the germline V gene are SQVTM and ANQGSEA. The junction had 7 bases not matched to a gene; V was cut back by 4 bases and J by 0 bases. The length of the CDR3 is 15 residues. As DNA, the CDR3 is TGCAGCGTTGGACAGGGGCCGCCATCTAACTATGGCTACACCTTC. Translation gives CSVGQGPPSNYGYTF.

The rearrangement links TRBV5-1 to TRBJ1-2; possibly TRBD1 for D (6 bases). The CDR3 loop spans 14 amino acids. Trimming pared 0 bases from V and 4 bases from J, leaving 10 bases between. CDR1 and CDR2 (germline): SGHRS, YFSETQ. CDR3 DNA sequence: TGCGCCAGCAGCTTGGACAGGGCGGGCTATGGCTACACCTTC. Translation: CASSLDRAGYGYTF.

This clone was seen only once. The rearrangement links TRBV15 to TRBJ2-3, with D possibly TRBD2 on 5 matching bases. This CDR3 has 16 amino acids. The V gene lost 0 bases and the J gene lost 3 bases, with 13 bases spanning the gap. Germline assignment: CDR1 LNHNV and CDR2 YYDKDF (reference sequence). The CDR3 DNA reads as TGTGCCACCAGCAGAGAGTTCGACTACATGACAGATACGCAGTATTTT. Protein product: CATSREFDYMTDTQYF. Full variable domain (rest looked up from reference TRBV15 and TRBJ2-3): DAMVIQNPRYQVTQFGKPVTLSCSQTLNHNVMYWYQQKSSQAPKLLFHYYDKDFNNEADTPDNFQSRRPNTSFCFLDIRSPGLGDTAMYLCATSREFDYMTDTQYFGPGTRLTVL.

The J gene is TRBJ2-3, the V gene TRBV7-9; D not certain. The ends were cut back, 2 bases at V and 1 base at J, with 4 bases in the middle. This CDR3 is 13 amino acids long. Germline V CDR1 and CDR2: SEHNR, FQNEAQ (reference sequence). DNA for the CDR3: TGTGCCAGCAGCTTAACTGGCACAGATACGCAGTATTTT. Translation gives CASSLTGTDTQYF. The full variable domain, in which reference TRBV7-9 and TRBJ2-3 provide the parts outside the CDR3, is DTGVSQNPRHKITKRGQNVTFRCDPISEHNRLYWYRQTLGQGPEFLTYFQNEAQLEKSRLLSDRFSAERPKGSFSTLEIQRTEQGDSAMYLCASSLTGTDTQYFGPGTRLTVL.

The chain is built from TRBV2 and TRBJ2-1, with TRBD2 identical over 10 bases. The V gene end was trimmed by 1 base and the J gene end by 10 bases; junction bases not matched to a gene: 1. This CDR3 spans 13 amino acids. Germline V gene lookup returns CDR1 SNHLY and CDR2 FYNNEI. CDR3 residues: CASSEELAGEQFF. The CDR3 region has the DNA TGTGCCAGCAGTGAAGAACTAGCGGGGGAGCAGTTCTTC.

The chain combines TRBV10-1 with TRBJ1-2; 7 nucleotides line up with TRBD1. V lost 5 bases, J lost 7 bases, and 7 bases stayed unmatched. The CDR3 covers 13 residues. CDR1 and CDR2 from the germline V gene are WNHNN and SYGVQD (reference sequence). The CDR3 DNA is TGCGCCAGCAGTCCCGACAGGGAAAGTGGCTACACCTTC. Its protein product is CASSPDRESGYTF.

By sample fraction, this clone is medium-sized. Other nucleotide sequences from this sample produce the same CDR3. This sequence joins TRBV7-2 and TRBJ1-6; D unclear. CDR3 size: 13 residues. The V and J ends lost 5 bases and 8 bases respectively, with 10 bases between them. The germline gives CDR1 SGHTA, CDR2 FQGNSA. The CDR3 sequence is CASSPLLYSPLHF. CDR3 coding DNA: TGTGCCAGCAGCCCCCTACTTTATTCACCCCTCCACTTT.

The genes are TRBV19 and TRBJ1-2; 9 bases align to TRBD1. Germline-derived CDR1 and CDR2 are LNHDA and SQIVND (reference sequence). The CDR3 is 13 residues long. The trim removed 6 bases at V and 7 bases at J, leaving 6 bases unmatched. CDR3 sequence reads: CASRETGGLGYTF. Here the CDR3 DNA reads TGTGCCAGTAGGGAAACAGGGGGCCTTGGCTACACCTTC.

The rearrangement uses TRBV4-2 and TRBJ2-1; 8 bases are shared with TRBD2. Germline CDR1 reads LGHNA; CDR2 reads YNFKEQ. V dropped 0 bases and J dropped 4; count of bases not matched to a gene: 5. The CDR3 runs 16 residues. CDR3 DNA: TGTGCCAGCAGCCAAGAGGGGACTAGGGCGTACAATGAGCAGTTCTTC. Translation: CASSQEGTRAYNEQFF.

The chain has TRBV9 and TRBJ2-2, with 10 positions matching TRBD2. Trimming took 0 bases from V and 6 from J; bases not matched to a gene: 8. The CDR3 spans 17 residues. Germline-derived CDR1 and CDR2 are SGDLS and YYNGEE. This CDR3 reads CASSVVALAGEAGELFF. In DNA form, the CDR3 reads TGTGCCAGCAGCGTAGTCGCCCTAGCGGGAGAAGCCGGGGAGCTGTTTTTT.

This clone was counted only a few times. J is TRBJ2-7 and V is TRBV7-2; D is unresolved. V dropped 8 bases and J dropped 1 base, with 6 bases sitting between them. Germline CDR1 SGHTA, CDR2 FQGNSA. This CDR3 comprises 11 residues. The CDR3 here is CASGLSYEQYF. DNA for the CDR3: TGTGCCAGCGGCCTGTCCTACGAGCAGTACTTC. The variable domain in full, completed from reference TRBV7-2 and TRBJ2-7, reads GAGVSQSPSNKVTEKGKDVELRCDPISGHTALYWYRQSLGQGLEFLIYFQGNSAPDKSGLPSDRFSAERTGGSVSTLTIQRTQQEDSAVYLCASGLSYEQYFGPGTRLTVT.

The V gene is TRBV7-9, the J gene TRBJ1-3, with unresolved D. Germline values: CDR1 SEHNR, CDR2 FQNEAQ (reference sequence). This CDR3 has 15 residues. The germline V and J ends were trimmed by 5 bases and 0 bases, with 11 bases remaining between them. Here the CDR3 DNA reads TGTGCCAGCAGCCGGGAACCGAGCTCTGGAAACACCATATATTTT. Its protein is CASSREPSSGNTIYF.

The gene calls are TRBV15 and TRBJ2-7; 14 bases fit TRBD2. The germline V gene encodes CDR1 LNHNV and CDR2 YYDKDF (reference sequence). The ends lost 5 bases at V and 8 bases at J; junction bases unmatched: 8. The CDR3 runs 15 residues. The CDR3 DNA follows: TGTGCCACCAGCTTCGGGACTAGCGGGAGTTCCAAGCAGTACTTC. This translates into CATSFGTSGSSKQYF. Supplemented by reference TRBV15 and TRBJ2-7, the full variable domain reads DAMVIQNPRYQVTQFGKPVTLSCSQTLNHNVMYWYQQKSSQAPKLLFHYYDKDFNNEADTPDNFQSRRPNTSFCFLDIRSPGLGDTAMYLCATSFGTSGSSKQYFGPGTRLTVT.

This clone came up once. The chain is built from TRBV18 and TRBJ1-2; D is possibly TRBD1 (6 bases). CDR1 and CDR2 from the germline V gene are KGHSH and LQKENI. V was pared by 4 bases and J by 3 bases, with 15 bases between. The CDR3 consists of 15 residues. The CDR3 is CASSLVAAGDYGYTF. CDR3 sequence (DNA): TGTGCCAGCTCACTCGTAGCAGCAGGGGACTATGGCTACACCTTC.

The V call is TRBV11-2, the J call TRBJ1-3; no clear D. The germline CDR1 and CDR2 sequences are SGHAT and FQNNGV. V dropped 8 bases and J dropped 0 bases, with 14 bases sitting between them. This CDR3 has 15 amino acids. The CDR3 here is CASAGGPSSGNTIYF. The CDR3 nucleotides are TGTGCCAGCGCGGGAGGGCCCAGCTCTGGAAACACCATATATTTT.

DNA of the CDR3: TGTGCCAGCAGCGCGAGCGGGCGGGAGGGCATCGATGAGCAGTTCTTC. Amino acids: CASSASGREGIDEQFF. The chain employs TRBV5-5 and TRBJ2-1; 9 nucleotides agree with TRBD2. The CDR3 has 16 residues. The germline V gene has CDR1 SGHKS and CDR2 YYEKEE (reference sequence). The ends lost 4 bases at V and 8 bases at J; junction bases unmatched: 13.

The J gene is TRBJ2-7, the V gene TRBV4-1; 10 nucleotides line up with TRBD2. The CDR3 has 18 amino acids. CDR1 is MGHRA and CDR2 is YSYEKL in the germline V gene. With V trimmed by 0 bases and J by 2 bases, 10 bases remained unmatched. This CDR3 reads CASSQEDEIAGGPYEQYF. The CDR3 nucleotides read TGCGCCAGCAGCCAAGAGGATGAGATAGCGGGAGGCCCCTACGAGCAGTACTTC.

The genes are TRBV10-3 and TRBJ2-1, with 10 nucleotides matching TRBD1. Germline assignment: CDR1 ENHRY and CDR2 SYGVKD. Trimming cost V 0 bases and J 0 bases; bases outside gene matches: 14. The length of the CDR3 is 21 residues. The CDR3 DNA sequence: TGTGCCATCAGTGAGTCGTGGGACAGGGGAAATTCGAGGAGCTCCTACAATGAGCAGTTCTTC. The encoded protein is CAISESWDRGNSRSSYNEQFF.

This clone appeared a few times. V and J are TRBV27 and TRBJ2-7; D ambiguous. Germline CDR1 MNHEY, CDR2 SMNVEV (reference sequence). V was pared by 4 bases and J by 5 bases, with 9 bases between. The CDR3 loop spans 12 amino acids. CDR3 region: CASSSDSHEQYF. The DNA for the CDR3 is TGTGCCAGCAGTTCCGACTCTCACGAGCAGTACTTC.

This clone occurred once. The chain joins TRBV6-1 to TRBJ2-1; 7 bases align to TRBD1. V shed 9 bases and J 4 bases; nucleotides not matched to a gene: 9. The CDR3 consists of 14 residues. From germline, CDR1 is MNHNS and CDR2 SASEGT. CDR3 protein: CASVEGAQYNEQFF. The CDR3 DNA reads as TGTGCCAGTGTTGAGGGGGCCCAGTACAATGAGCAGTTCTTC.

This chain joins TRBV19 and TRBJ2-2, with a possible D match to TRBD1 (6 bases). The CDR3 is made up of 15 amino acids. Germline V gives CDR1 LNHDA, CDR2 SQIVND (reference sequence). The V end lost 1 base, the J end lost 4 bases, and 10 bases lay between the germline ends. As DNA, the CDR3 is TGTGCCAGTAGTATAGCAGGGGTGGGCACCGGGGAGCTGTTTTTT. This codes for CASSIAGVGTGELFF.

V is TRBV10-3 and J is TRBJ2-5, with 9 bases aligning to TRBD2. The CDR3 is made up of 14 amino acids. The V segment lost 3 bases and the J segment 5 bases; nucleotides outside the gene matches: 4. CDR1 ENHRY and CDR2 SYGVKD come from the germline V gene. The CDR3 protein is CAISDSGSEETQYF. CDR3 coding DNA: TGTGCCATCAGTGATAGCGGGAGTGAGGAGACCCAGTACTTC.